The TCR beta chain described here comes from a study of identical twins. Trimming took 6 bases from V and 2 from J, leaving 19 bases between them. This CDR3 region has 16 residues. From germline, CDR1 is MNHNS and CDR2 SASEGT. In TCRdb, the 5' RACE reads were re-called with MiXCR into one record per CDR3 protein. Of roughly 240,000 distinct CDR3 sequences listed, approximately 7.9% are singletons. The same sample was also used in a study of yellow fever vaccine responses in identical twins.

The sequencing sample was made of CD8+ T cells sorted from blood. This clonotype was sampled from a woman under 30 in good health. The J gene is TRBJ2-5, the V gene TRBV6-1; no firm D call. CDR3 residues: CASSSRGDVRQETQYF. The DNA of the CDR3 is TGTGCCAGCAGCTCCCGTGGTGATGTCCGTCAAGAGACCCAGTACTTC.